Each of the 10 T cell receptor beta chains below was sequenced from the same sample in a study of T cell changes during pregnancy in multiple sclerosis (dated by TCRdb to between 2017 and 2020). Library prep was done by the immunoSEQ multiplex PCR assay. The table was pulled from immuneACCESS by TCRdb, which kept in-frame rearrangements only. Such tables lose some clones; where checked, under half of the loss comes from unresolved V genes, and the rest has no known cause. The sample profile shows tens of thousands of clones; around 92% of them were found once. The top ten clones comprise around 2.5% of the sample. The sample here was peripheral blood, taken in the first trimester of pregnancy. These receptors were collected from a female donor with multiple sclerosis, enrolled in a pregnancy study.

CDR3 loop: CASSLVGRGSADTQYF. CDR3 sequence (DNA): TGTGCCAGCAGCTTAGTTGGGAGAGGGAGCGCAGATACGCAGTATTTT. The rearrangement links TRBV7-2 to TRBJ2-3; TRBD2 might be the D (5 bases). V lost 1 base and J 4 bases, leaving 15 bases between the germline ends. The germline CDR1 and CDR2 sequences are SGHTA and FQGNSA. The CDR3 consists of 16 residues.

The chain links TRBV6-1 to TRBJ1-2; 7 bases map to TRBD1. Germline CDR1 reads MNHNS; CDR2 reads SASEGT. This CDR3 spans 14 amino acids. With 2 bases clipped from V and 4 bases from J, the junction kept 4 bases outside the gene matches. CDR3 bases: TGTGCCAGCAGTGAACCGGGACAGTCCTATGGCTACACCTTC. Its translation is CASSEPGQSYGYTF.

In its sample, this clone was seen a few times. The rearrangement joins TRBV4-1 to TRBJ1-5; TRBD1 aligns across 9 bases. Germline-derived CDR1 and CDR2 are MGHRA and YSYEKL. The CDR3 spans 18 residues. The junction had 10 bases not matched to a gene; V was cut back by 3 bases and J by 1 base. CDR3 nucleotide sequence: TGCGCCAGCAGCCAGGGACAGGGTGTTTCTACGAGCAATCAGCCCCAGCATTTT. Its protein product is CASSQGQGVSTSNQPQHF.

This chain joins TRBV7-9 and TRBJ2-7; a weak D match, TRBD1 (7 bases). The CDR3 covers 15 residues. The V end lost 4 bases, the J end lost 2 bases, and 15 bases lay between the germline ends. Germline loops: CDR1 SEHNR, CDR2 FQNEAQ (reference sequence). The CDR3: CASSSRDSLPYEQYF. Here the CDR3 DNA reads TGTGCCAGCAGCTCGCGGGACAGCCTACCCTACGAGCAGTACTTC.

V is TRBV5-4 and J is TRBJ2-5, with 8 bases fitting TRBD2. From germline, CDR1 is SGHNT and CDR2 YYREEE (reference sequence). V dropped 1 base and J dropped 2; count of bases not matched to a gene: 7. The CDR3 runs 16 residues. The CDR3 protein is CASSLFLAGGQETQYF. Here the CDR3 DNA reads TGTGCCAGCAGCTTGTTTTTGGCGGGAGGACAAGAGACCCAGTACTTC.

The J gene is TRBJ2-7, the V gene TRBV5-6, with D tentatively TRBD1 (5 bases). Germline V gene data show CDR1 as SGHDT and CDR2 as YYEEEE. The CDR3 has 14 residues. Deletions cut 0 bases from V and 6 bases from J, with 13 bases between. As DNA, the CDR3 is TGTGCCAGCAGCTTGGTCAGGGCTCCCCTCGAGCAGTACTTC. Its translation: CASSLVRAPLEQYF.

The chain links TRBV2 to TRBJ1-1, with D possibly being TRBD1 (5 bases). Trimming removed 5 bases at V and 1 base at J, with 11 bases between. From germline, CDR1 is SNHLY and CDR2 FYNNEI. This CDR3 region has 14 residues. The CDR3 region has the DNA TGTGCCAGCAGTTGGCGGGGGGAGAACACTGAAGCTTTCTTT. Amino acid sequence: CASSWRGENTEAFF.

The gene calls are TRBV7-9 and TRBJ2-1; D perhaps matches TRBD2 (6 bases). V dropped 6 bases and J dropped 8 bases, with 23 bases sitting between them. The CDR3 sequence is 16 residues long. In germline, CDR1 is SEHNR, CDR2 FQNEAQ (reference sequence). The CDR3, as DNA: TGTGCCAGCAGGCACCCGGGACTTCCCAACCCTTATGAGCAGTTCTTC. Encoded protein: CASRHPGLPNPYEQFF.

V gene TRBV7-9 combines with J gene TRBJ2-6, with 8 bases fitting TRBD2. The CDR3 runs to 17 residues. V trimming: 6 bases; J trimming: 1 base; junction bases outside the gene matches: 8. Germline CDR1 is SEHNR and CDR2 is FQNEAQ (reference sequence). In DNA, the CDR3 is TGTGCCAGCAGGAGAGCGGGAGAGTCTTCTGGGGCCAACGTCCTGACTTTC. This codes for CASRRAGESSGANVLTF.

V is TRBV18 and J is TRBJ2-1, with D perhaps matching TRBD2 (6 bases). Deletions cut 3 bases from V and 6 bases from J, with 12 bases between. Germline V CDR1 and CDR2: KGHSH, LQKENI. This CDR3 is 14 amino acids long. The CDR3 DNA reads TGTGCCAGCTCACCTATGCAGGGAGGCAATGAGCAGTTCTTC. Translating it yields CASSPMQGGNEQFF.